These 4 T cell receptor beta chains were sequenced from one sample in a study of T-cell memory formation after mild COVID-19 (dated by TCRdb to the early 2020s). The library relied on 5' RACE. TCRdb names Illumina NovaSeq 6000 as the instrument used. Clones were called with MiXCR by TCRdb after fastp trimmed the public reads at Q25, and only in-frame beta chains were retained. Every entry covers one CDR3 protein and lists the most common genes and DNA from its rows. This sample gives 150,000 to 200,000 distinct CDR3 sequences in total; about a third of them show up just once. The ten most abundant clones make up approximately 12% of the sample. The sample was PBMCs or a T cell subset sorted from them (not recorded which). The receptors originated from an adult woman who had mild COVID-19 (a few samples of this study predate the infection). The sample titles of this study are shuffled in the database, so cell type and time point are left out; the donor was told from shared clones.

This CDR3 reads CASSWETSQGLNTEAFF. As DNA, the CDR3 is TGCGCCAGCAGCTGGGAGACCTCACAGGGCCTGAACACTGAAGCTTTCTTT. The chain uses TRBV5-1 and TRBJ1-1; the D gene is possibly TRBD1 (6 bases). Germline-derived CDR1 and CDR2 are SGHRS and YFSETQ. V lost 3 bases, J lost 0 bases, and 18 bases lay in between. This CDR3 has 17 residues.

This clonotype was seen a few times. CDR3 amino acids: CSVVVATENIQYF. The CDR3 nucleotides are TGCAGCGTTGTTGTGGCAACGGAGAACATTCAGTACTTC. The genes are TRBV29-1 and TRBJ2-4; D gene uncertain. CDR1 and CDR2 from the germline V gene are SQVTM and ANQGSEA. The V and J ends lost 4 bases and 7 bases respectively, with 14 bases between them. CDR3 length: 13 residues.

In this sample, this clonotype turned up a few times. This chain uses TRBV29-1 with TRBJ2-1; 9 nucleotides agree with TRBD2. In germline, CDR1 is SQVTM, CDR2 ANQGSEA. Losses at the gene ends were 4 bases for V and 9 bases for J; bases not matched to a gene: 1. This CDR3 region has 11 residues. CDR3 in DNA: TGCAGCGTTGCTAGCGGGATTGAGCAGTTCTTC. Protein product: CSVASGIEQFF.

In this sample, this clonotype turned up a few times. For the CDR3, the DNA is TGTGCCAGTAGGACTCAGGCGGGACGATTCTACGAGCAGTACTTC. This codes for CASRTQAGRFYEQYF. This chain links TRBV19 with TRBJ2-7, with D perhaps TRBD2 (6 bases). CDR3 size: 15 residues. Trimming removed 6 bases at V and 3 bases at J, with 18 bases between. Germline V lookup: CDR1 LNHDA, CDR2 SQIVND (reference sequence). The whole variable domain, remainder taken from reference TRBV19 and TRBJ2-7, is DGGITQSPKYLFRKEGQNVTLSCEQNLNHDAMYWYRQDPGQGLRLIYYSQIVNDFQKGDIAEGYSVSREKKESFPLTVTSAQKNPTAFYLCASRTQAGRFYEQYFGPGTRLTVT.